This T cell receptor beta chain was obtained from a study of blood T cell repertoires in COVID-19. Sequencing was performed with immunoSEQ multiplex PCR; in TCRdb, only in-frame clones are kept and a portion is missing. The sample lists 150,000 or so clones; 84% were seen once. Trimming cost V 4 bases and J 8 bases; bases outside gene matches: 7. CDR1 is SEHNR and CDR2 is FQNEAQ in the germline V gene (reference sequence). The CDR3 is 13 amino acids. This receptor was obtained from a woman in her sixties or seventies with acute or convalescent COVID-19. The chain joins TRBV7-9 to TRBJ1-2, with 7 bases lining up with TRBD1. The specimen sequenced was peripheral blood. CDR3 sequence: CASSSSQGIGYTF. The CDR3 nucleotides read TGTGCCAGCAGCTCGTCACAGGGGATAGGCTACACCTTC.